This T cell receptor (beta chain) was profiled in a study of control samples from healthy donors and cancer patients. Per germline, CDR1 SGHTA and CDR2 FQGTGA. V was pared by 7 bases and J by 2 bases, with 13 bases between. The CDR3 totals 14 residues. The protocol was immunoSEQ multiplex PCR, while the TCRdb copy is restricted to in-frame clones and leaves out a portion. The sample shows about 94,000 clones, 90% of them seen only once. The sequenced sample consisted of blood. The TCR comes from a woman under 30 in good health. The genes are TRBV7-3 and TRBJ2-3, with D perhaps matching TRBD1 (5 bases). The CDR3 loop is CASKVDRDTDTQYF. The CDR3 coding sequence is TGTGCCAGCAAGGTCGACAGAGACACAGATACGCAGTATTTT. The full variable domain, its missing parts supplied by reference TRBV7-3 and TRBJ2-3, is GAGVSQTPSNKVTEKGKYVELRCDPISGHTALYWYRQSLGQGPEFLIYFQGTGAADDSGLPNDRFFAVRPEGSVSTLKIQRTERGDSAVYLCASKVDRDTDTQYFGPGTRLTVL.